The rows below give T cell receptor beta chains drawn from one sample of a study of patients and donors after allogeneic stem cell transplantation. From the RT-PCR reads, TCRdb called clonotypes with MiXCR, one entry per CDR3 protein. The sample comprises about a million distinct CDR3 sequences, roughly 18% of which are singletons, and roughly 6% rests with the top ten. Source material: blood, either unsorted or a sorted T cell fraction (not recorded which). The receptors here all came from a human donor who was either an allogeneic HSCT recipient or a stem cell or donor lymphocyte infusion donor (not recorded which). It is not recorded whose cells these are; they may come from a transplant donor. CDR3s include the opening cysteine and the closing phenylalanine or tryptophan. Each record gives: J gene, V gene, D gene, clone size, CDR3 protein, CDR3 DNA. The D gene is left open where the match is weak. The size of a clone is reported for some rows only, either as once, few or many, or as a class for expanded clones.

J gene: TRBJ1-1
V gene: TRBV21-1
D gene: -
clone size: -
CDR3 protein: CASSMSTGATEAFF
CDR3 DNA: TGTGCCAGCAGCATGTCCACAGGGGCCACTGAAGCTTTCTTT

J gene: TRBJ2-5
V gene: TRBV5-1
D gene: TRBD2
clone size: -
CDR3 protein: CASSPGTSGRAAQYF
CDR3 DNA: TGCGCCAGCAGCCCCGGGACTAGCGGGAGGGCGGCCCAGTACTTC

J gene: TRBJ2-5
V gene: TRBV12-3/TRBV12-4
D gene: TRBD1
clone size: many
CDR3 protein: CASRTSGTGAQETQYF
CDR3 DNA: TGTGCCAGCAGAACCTCCGGGACAGGGGCTCAAGAGACCCAGTACTTC

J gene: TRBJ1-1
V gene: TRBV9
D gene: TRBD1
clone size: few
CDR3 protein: CASSADRVATEAFF
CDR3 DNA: TGTGCCAGCAGCGCCGACAGGGTGGCCACTGAAGCTTTCTTT

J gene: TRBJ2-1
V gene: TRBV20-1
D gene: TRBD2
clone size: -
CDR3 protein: CSARARDFGLAGEQFF
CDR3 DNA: TGCAGTGCTAGAGCACGCGACTTTGGACTAGCGGGGGAGCAGTTCTTC

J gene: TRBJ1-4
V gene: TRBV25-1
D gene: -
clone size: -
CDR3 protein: CASQTVAGEKLFF
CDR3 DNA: TGTGCCAGCCAGACTGTGGCAGGGGAAAAACTGTTTTTT

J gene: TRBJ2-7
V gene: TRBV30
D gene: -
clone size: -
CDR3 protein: CAWKVQRNSYEQYF
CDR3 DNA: TGTGCCTGGAAAGTCCAGCGTAACTCCTACGAGCAGTACTTC

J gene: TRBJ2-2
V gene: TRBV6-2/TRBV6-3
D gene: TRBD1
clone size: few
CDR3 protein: CASSSPPLGGPNTGELFF
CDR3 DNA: TGTGCCAGCAGTTCGCCCCCCCTAGGGGGCCCTAACACCGGGGAGCTGTTTTTT

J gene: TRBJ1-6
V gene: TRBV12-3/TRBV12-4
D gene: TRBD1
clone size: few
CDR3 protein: CASSLAGQGWSNSPLHF
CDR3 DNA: TGTGCCAGCAGTTTAGCGGGACAGGGTTGGAGTAATTCACCCCTCCACTTT

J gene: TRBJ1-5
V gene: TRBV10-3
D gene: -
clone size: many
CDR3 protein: CAISDRNQPQHF
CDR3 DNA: TGTGCCATCAGTGATCGAAATCAGCCCCAGCATTTT

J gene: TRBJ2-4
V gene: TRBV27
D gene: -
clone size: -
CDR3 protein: CASSLQRAGDIQYF
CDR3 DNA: TGTGCCAGCAGTTTACAGAGGGCCGGGGACATTCAGTACTTC

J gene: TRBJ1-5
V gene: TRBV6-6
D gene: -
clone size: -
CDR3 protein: CASSLSQAPQHF
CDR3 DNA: TGTGCCAGCAGCCTAAGCCAGGCGCCCCAGCATTTT

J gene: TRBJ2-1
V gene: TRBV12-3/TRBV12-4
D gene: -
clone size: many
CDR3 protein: CASSRQVRLYHNEQFF
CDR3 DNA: TGTGCCAGCTCCCGACAGGTCCGCCTTTATCACAATGAGCAGTTCTTC

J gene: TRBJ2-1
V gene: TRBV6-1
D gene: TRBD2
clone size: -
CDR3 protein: CASTPRTSGRGEQFF
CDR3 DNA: TGTGCCAGCACCCCCCGGACTAGCGGGAGGGGTGAGCAGTTCTTC

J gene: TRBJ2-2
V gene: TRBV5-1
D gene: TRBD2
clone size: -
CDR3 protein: CASSLAASGDTGELFF
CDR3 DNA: TGCGCCAGCAGCTTGGCGGCTAGCGGGGACACCGGGGAGCTGTTTTTT

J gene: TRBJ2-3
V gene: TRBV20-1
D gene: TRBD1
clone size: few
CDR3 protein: CSARHRRSGQGRDTQYF
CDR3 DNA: TGCAGTGCTCGACATAGGCGCTCGGGACAGGGAAGAGATACGCAGTATTTT

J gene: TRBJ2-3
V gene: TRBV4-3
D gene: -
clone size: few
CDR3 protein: CASSQDFSDTQYF
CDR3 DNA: TGCGCCAGCAGCCAAGATTTTTCAGATACGCAGTATTTT

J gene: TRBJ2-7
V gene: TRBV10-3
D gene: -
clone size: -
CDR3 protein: CAIRTGTSYEQYF
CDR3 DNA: TGTGCCATCAGGACAGGAACCTCCTACGAGCAGTACTTC

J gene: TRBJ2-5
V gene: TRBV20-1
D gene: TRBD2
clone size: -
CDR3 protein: CSGERGQETQYF
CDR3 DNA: TGCAGTGGGGAGCGGGGCCAAGAGACCCAGTACTTC

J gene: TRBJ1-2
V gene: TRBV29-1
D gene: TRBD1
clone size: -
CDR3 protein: CSVEALGQGDYGYTF
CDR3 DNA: TGCAGCGTTGAAGCCCTCGGACAGGGAGACTATGGCTACACCTTC

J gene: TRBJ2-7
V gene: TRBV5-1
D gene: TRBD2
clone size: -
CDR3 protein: CASSLEPSGSYEQYF
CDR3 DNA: TGCGCCAGCAGCTTGGAGCCTAGCGGGAGCTACGAGCAGTACTTC

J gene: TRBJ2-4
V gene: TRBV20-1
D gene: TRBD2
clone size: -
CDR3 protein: CSARKAGDKNIQYF
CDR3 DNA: TGCAGTGCTAGGAAAGCGGGGGACAAAAACATTCAGTACTTC

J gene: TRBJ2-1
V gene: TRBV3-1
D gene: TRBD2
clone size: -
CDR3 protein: CASSHLAGGNEQFF
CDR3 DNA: TGTGCCAGCAGCCATCTAGCGGGAGGGAATGAGCAGTTCTTC

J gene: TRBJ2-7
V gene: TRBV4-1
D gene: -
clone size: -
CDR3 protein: CASTRTESSYEQYF
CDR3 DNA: TGCGCCAGCACTCGGACGGAGAGCTCCTACGAGCAGTACTTC

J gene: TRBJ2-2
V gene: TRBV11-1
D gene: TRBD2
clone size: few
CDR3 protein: CASSRTLAPVLSGTGELFF
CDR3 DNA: TGTGCCAGCAGCCGTACACTAGCGCCGGTACTTAGCGGCACCGGGGAGCTGTTTTTT

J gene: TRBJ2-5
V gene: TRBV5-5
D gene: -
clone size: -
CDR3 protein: CASSLLWEREETQYF
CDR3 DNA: TGTGCCAGCAGCTTGCTGTGGGAGCGGGAAGAGACCCAGTACTTC

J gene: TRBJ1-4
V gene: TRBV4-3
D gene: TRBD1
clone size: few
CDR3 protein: CASSQDFGTGNEKLFF
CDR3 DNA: TGCGCCAGCAGCCAAGATTTCGGGACAGGGAATGAAAAACTGTTTTTT

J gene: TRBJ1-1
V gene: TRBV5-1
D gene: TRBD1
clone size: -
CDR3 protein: CASSYGQGENTEAFF
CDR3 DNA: TGCGCCAGCTCCTACGGACAGGGGGAGAACACTGAAGCTTTCTTT

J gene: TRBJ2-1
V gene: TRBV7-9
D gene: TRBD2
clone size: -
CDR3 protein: CASSLEAGDNEQFF
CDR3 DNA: TGTGCCAGCAGCTTAGAAGCGGGGGACAATGAGCAGTTCTTC

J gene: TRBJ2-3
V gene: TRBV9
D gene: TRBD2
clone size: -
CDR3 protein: CASSVVELAGLLGHTQYF
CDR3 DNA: TGTGCCAGCAGCGTAGTGGAGCTAGCGGGGCTCCTGGGGCATACGCAGTATTTT

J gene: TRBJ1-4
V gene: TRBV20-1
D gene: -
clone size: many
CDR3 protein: CSAREWGTDEKLFF
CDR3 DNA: TGCAGTGCTAGAGAGTGGGGTACCGATGAAAAACTGTTTTTT

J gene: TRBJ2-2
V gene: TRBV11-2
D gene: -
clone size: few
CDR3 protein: CASSPLTTGELFF
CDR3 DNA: TGTGCCAGCAGCCCTCTCACTACCGGGGAGCTGTTTTTT

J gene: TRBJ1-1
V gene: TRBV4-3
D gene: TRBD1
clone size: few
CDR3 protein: CASSQSNSPGGAGEAFF
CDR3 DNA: TGCGCCAGCAGCCAATCAAACTCGCCAGGGGGCGCAGGTGAAGCTTTCTTT

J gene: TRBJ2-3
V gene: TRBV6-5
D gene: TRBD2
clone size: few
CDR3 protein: CASSSLAGAGTDTQYF
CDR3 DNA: TGTGCCAGCAGTTCACTAGCGGGGGCGGGGACAGATACGCAGTATTTT

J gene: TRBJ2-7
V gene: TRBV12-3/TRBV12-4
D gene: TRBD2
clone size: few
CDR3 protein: CASSWARGGIYYEQYF
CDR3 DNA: TGTGCCAGCAGTTGGGCGCGGGGGGGGATTTACTACGAGCAGTACTTC

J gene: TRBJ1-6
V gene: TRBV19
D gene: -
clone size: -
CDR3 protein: CASSRRMSSYNSPLHF
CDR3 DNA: TGTGCCAGTAGTCGACGGATGAGCTCCTATAATTCACCCCTCCACTTT

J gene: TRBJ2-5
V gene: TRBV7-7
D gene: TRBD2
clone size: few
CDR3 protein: CASSRLAGLETQYF
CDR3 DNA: TGTGCCAGCAGCCGACTAGCGGGCCTAGAGACCCAGTACTTC

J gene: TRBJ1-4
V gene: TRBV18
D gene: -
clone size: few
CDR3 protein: CASSPLSTEKLFF
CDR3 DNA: TGTGCCAGCTCACCATTGAGTACCGAAAAACTGTTTTTT

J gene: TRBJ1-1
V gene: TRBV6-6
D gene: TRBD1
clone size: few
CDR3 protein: CAGGDRVNTEAFF
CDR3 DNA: TGTGCCGGCGGGGACAGAGTGAACACTGAAGCTTTCTTT

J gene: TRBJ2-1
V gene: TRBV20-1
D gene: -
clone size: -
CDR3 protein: CSGSAAPAYNEQFF
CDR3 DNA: TGCAGTGGGTCAGCGGCCCCCGCATACAATGAGCAGTTCTTC

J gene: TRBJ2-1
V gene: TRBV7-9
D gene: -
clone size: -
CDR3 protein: CASSLVWASSYNEQFF
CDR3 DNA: TGTGCCAGCAGCTTAGTCTGGGCTAGCTCCTACAATGAGCAGTTCTTC

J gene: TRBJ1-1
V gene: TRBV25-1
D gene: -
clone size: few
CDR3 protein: CASSENQIRGAEAFF
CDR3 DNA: TGTGCCAGCAGTGAAAACCAAATTCGGGGGGCTGAAGCTTTCTTT

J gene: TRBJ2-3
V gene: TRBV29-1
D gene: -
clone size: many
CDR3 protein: CSVATDTQYF
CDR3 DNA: TGCAGCGTTGCCACAGATACGCAGTATTTT

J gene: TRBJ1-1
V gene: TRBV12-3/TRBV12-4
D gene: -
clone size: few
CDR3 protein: CASSFVGATNTEAFF
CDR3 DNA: TGTGCCAGCAGTTTTGTCGGGGCAACAAACACTGAAGCTTTCTTT

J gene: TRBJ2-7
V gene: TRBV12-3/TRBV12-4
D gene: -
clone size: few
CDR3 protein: CASSIRRMVYEQYF
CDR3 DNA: TGTGCCAGCAGTATTCGGCGGATGGTCTACGAGCAGTACTTC

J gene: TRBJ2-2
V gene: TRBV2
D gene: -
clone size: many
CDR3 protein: CASSDAGELFF
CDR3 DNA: TGTGCCAGCAGCGACGCAGGGGAGCTGTTTTTT

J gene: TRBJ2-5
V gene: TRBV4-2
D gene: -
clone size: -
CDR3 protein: CASSQERAWGETQYF
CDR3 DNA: TGTGCCAGCAGCCAAGAGAGAGCATGGGGAGAGACCCAGTACTTC

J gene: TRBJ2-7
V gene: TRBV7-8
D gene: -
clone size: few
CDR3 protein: CASSSSRGATYEQYF
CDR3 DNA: TGTGCCAGCAGCTCCAGCAGAGGAGCCACCTACGAGCAGTACTTC

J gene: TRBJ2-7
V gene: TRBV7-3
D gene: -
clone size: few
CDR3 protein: CASSPGHPYEQYF
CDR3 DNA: TGTGCCAGCAGCCCCGGGCATCCCTACGAGCAGTACTTC

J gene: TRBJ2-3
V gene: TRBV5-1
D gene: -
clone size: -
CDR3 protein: CASRELHTQYF
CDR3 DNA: TGCGCCAGCAGAGAGTTGCATACGCAGTATTTT

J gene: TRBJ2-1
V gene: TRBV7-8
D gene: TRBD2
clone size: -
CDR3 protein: CASSSAILAGASYNEQFF
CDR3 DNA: TGTGCCAGCAGCTCAGCAATACTAGCGGGGGCTTCCTACAATGAGCAGTTCTTC

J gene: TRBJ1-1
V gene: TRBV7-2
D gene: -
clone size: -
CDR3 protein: CASSLSGGAPTEAFF
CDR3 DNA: TGTGCCAGCAGCTTATCTGGCGGGGCGCCCACTGAAGCTTTCTTT

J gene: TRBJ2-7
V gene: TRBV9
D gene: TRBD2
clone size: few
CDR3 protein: CASSLRLASYEQYF
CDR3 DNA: TGTGCCAGCAGCCTCCGACTAGCATCATACGAGCAGTACTTC

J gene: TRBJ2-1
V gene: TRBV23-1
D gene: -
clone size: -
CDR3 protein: CASSHRAGPVDEQFF
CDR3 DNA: TGCGCCAGCAGTCACAGGGCGGGACCCGTCGATGAGCAGTTCTTC

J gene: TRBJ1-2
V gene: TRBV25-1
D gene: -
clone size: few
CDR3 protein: CASSDVRRGPMGYTF
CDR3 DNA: TGTGCCAGCAGTGACGTTCGACGGGGTCCCATGGGCTACACCTTC